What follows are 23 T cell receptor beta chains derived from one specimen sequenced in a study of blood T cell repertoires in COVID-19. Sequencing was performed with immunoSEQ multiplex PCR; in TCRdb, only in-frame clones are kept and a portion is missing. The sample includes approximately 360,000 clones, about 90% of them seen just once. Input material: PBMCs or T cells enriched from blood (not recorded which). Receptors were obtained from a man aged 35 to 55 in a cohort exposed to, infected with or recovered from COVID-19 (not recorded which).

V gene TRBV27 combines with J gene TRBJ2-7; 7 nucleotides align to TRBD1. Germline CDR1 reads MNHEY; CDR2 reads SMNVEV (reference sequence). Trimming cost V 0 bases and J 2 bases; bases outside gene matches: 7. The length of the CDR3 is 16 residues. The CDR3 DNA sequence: TGTGCCAGCAGTTTATCGTCCGAGACAGGGACCTACGAGCAGTACTTC. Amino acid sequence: CASSLSSETGTYEQYF.

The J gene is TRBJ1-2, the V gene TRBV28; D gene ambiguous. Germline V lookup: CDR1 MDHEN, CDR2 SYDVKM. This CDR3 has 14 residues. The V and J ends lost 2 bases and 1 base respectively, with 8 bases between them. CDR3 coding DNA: TGTGCCAGCAGTTTACTGCAGGATAACTATGGCTACACCTTC. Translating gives CASSLLQDNYGYTF.

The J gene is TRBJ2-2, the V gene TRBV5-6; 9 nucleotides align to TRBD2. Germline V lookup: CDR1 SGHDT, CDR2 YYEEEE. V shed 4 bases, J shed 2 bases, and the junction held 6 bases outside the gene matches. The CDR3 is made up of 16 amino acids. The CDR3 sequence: CASSPGLAGNTGELFF. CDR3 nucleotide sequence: TGTGCCAGCAGCCCTGGGCTAGCGGGAAACACCGGGGAGCTGTTTTTT.

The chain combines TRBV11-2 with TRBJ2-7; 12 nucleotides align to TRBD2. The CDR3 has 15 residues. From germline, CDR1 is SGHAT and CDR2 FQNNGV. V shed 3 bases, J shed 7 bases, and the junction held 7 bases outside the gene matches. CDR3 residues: CASSFRLAGDVEQYF. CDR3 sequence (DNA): TGTGCCAGCAGCTTTCGACTAGCGGGAGATGTGGAGCAGTACTTC.

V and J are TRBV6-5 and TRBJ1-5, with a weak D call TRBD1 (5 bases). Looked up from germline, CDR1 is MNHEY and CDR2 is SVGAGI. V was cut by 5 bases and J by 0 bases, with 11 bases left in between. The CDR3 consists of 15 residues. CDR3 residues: CASSTTAYSNQPQHF. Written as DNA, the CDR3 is TGTGCCAGCAGTACGACAGCTTATAGCAATCAGCCCCAGCATTTT.

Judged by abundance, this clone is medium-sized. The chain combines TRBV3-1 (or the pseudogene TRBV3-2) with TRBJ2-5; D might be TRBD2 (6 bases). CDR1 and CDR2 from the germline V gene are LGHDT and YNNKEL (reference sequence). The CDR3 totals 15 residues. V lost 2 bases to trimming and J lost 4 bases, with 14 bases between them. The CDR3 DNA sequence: TGTGCCAGCAGCCAATACTCGCAGGGAGGAGAGACCCAGTACTTC. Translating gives CASSQYSQGGETQYF.

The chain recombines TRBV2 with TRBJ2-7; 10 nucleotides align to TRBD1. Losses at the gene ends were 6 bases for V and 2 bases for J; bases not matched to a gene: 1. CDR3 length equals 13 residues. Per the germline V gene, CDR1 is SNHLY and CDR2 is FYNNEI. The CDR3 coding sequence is TGTGCCAGCAGGGGGACAGGGGCCTACGAGCAGTACTTC. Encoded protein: CASRGTGAYEQYF. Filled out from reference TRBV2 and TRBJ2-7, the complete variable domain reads EPEVTQTPSHQVTQMGQEVILRCVPISNHLYFYWYRQILGQKVEFLVSFYNNEISEKSEIFDDQFSVERPDGSNFTLKIRSTKLEDSAMYFCASRGTGAYEQYFGPGTRLTVT.

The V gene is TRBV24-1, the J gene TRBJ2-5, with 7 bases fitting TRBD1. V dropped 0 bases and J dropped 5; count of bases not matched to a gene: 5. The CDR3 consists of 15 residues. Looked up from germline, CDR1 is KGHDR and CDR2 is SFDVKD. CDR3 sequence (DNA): TGTGCCACCAGTGATTTGGGACAGGCCGATGAGACCCAGTACTTC. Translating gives CATSDLGQADETQYF.

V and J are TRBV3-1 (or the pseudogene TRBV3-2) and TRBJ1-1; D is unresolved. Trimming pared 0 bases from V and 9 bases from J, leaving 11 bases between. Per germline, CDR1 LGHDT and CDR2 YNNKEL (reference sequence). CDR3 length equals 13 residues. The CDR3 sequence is CASSQDLGGKAFF. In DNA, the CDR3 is TGTGCCAGCAGCCAAGATCTTGGAGGGAAAGCTTTCTTT.

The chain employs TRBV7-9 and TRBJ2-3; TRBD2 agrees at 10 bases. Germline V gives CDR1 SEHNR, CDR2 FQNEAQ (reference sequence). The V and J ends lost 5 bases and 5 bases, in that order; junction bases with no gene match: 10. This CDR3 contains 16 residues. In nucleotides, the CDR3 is TGTGCCAGCAGCCCACCTCTAGCGGGAGAGGTAGATACGCAGTATTTT. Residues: CASSPPLAGEVDTQYF.

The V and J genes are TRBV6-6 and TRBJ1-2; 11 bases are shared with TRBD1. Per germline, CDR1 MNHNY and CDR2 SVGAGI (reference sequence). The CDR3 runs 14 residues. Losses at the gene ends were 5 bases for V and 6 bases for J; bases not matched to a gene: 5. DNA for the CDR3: TGTGCCAGCAGTCCACCGGACAGGGGGCATGGCTACACCTTC. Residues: CASSPPDRGHGYTF.

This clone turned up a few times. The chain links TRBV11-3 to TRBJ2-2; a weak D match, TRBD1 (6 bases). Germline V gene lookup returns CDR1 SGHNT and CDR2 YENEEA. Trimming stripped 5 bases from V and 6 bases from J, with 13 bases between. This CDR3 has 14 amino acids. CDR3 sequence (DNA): TGTGCCAGCAGCCAGGGGTTCGGGGCCGGGGAGCTGTTTTTT. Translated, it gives CASSQGFGAGELFF.

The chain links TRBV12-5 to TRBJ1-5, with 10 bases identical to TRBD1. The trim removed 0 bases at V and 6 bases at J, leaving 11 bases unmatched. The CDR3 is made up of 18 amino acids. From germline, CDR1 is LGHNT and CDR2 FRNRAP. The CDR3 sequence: CASGLVAYGTGASQPQHF. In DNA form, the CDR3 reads TGTGCTAGTGGTTTGGTAGCCTATGGGACAGGGGCTTCTCAGCCCCAGCATTTT.

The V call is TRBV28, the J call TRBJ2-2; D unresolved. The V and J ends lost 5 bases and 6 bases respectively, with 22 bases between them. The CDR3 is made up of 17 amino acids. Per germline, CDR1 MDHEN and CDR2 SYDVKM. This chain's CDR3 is CASSGWAESTNAGELFF. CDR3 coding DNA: TGTGCCAGCAGTGGCTGGGCAGAAAGTACCAACGCCGGGGAGCTGTTTTTT.

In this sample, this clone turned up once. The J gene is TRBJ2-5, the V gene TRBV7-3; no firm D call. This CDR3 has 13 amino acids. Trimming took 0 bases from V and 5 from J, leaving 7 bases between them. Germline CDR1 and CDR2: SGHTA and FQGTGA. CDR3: CASSLTSRETQYF. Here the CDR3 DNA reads TGTGCCAGCAGCTTAACGTCTAGGGAGACCCAGTACTTC.

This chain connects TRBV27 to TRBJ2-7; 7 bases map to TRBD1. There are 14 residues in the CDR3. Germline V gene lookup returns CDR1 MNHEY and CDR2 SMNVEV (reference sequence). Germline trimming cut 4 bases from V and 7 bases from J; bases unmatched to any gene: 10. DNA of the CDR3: TGTGCCAGCAGTTGGGCAGGGGGTTGGAGGGAGCAGTACTTC. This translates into CASSWAGGWREQYF.

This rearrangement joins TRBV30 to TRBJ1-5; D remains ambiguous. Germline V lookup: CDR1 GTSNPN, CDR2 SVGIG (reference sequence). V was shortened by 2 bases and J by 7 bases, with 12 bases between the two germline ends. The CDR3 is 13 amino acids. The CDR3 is CAWSYLGGQPQHF. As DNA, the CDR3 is TGTGCCTGGAGTTATCTAGGAGGACAGCCCCAGCATTTT. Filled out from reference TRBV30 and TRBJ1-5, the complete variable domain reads SQTIHQWPATLVQPVGSPLSLECTVEGTSNPNLYWYRQAAGRGLQLLFYSVGIGQISSEVPQNLSASRPQDRQFILSSKKLLLSDSGFYLCAWSYLGGQPQHFGDGTRLSIL.

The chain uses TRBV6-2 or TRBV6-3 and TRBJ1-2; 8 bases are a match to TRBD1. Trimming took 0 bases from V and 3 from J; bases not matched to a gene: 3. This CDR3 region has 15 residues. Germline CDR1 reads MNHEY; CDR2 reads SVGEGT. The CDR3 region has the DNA TGTGCCAGCAGTTACTCGAACAGGGGGTACTATGGCTACACCTTC. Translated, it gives CASSYSNRGYYGYTF.

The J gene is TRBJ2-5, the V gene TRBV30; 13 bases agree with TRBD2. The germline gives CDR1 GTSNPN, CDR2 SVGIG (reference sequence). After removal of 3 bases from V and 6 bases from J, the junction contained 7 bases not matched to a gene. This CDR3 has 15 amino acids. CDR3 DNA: TGTGCCTGGAGCGGACTAGCGGGAGTGGGAAAGACCCAGTACTTC. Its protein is CAWSGLAGVGKTQYF. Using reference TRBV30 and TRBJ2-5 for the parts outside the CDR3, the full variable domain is SQTIHQWPATLVQPVGSPLSLECTVEGTSNPNLYWYRQAAGRGLQLLFYSVGIGQISSEVPQNLSASRPQDRQFILSSKKLLLSDSGFYLCAWSGLAGVGKTQYFGPGTRLLVL.

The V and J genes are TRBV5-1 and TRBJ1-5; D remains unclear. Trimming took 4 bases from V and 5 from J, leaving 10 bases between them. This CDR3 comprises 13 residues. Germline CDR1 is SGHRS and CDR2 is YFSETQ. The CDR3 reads CASSLYQDQPQHF. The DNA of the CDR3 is TGCGCCAGCAGCCTCTACCAAGATCAGCCCCAGCATTTT.

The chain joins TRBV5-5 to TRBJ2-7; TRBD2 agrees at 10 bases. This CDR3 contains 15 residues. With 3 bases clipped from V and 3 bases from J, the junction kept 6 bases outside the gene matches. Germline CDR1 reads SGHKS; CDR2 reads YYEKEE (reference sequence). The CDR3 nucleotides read TGTGCCAGCAGCTACGGACTAGCGGATAACTACGAGCAGTACTTC. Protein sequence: CASSYGLADNYEQYF.

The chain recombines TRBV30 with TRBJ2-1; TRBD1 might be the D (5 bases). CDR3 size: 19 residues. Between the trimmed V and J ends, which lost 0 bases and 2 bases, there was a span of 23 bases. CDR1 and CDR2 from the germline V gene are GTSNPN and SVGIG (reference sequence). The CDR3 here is CAWSVLADVGRAAYNEQFF. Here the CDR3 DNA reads TGTGCCTGGAGTGTATTAGCCGACGTGGGCAGGGCCGCCTACAATGAGCAGTTCTTC.

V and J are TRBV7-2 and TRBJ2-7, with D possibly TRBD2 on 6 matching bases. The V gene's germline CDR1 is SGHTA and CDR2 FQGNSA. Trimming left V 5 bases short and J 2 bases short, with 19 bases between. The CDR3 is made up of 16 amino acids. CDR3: CASSPGDEGLPYEQYF. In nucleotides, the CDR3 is TGTGCCAGCAGCCCGGGGGATGAGGGGCTGCCCTACGAGCAGTACTTC.